Sequencing of this T cell receptor beta chain was carried out in a study of cytomegalovirus exposure and HLA in healthy donors. Study-level points and caveats: Researchers reported that a few CMV-associated chains were confirmed in vitro as CMV antigen-specific. Many donors shared some public TCRs, even though most TCR sequences were rare. 164 TCR beta chains were listed as cytomegalovirus-associated. Reported results showed that the classifier diagnosed cytomegalovirus status with high specificity and sensitivity.

TCRdb's copy holds only in-frame clones and misses some; the assay was immunoSEQ multiplex PCR. The repertoire holds 150,000 to 200,000 clones, with more than 75% as singletons. In the case of this clone: Its cognate antigen is unknown.

The CDR3 runs 14 residues. The ends were cut back, 0 bases at V and 7 bases at J, with 10 bases in the middle. Germline V gene lookup returns CDR1 SGHRS and CDR2 YFSETQ. This TCR was recovered from a man under 40 in good health and CMV-seropositive. Material for sequencing was PBMCs. V and J are TRBV5-1 and TRBJ2-2; D remains ambiguous. DNA of the CDR3: TGCGCCAGCAGCTTGGGTTTAGGTGTCGGGGAGCTGTTTTTT. As protein: CASSLGLGVGELFF.